These 20 T cell receptor beta chains were sequenced from one sample in a study of blood T cell repertoires in COVID-19. Clones were sequenced by immunoSEQ multiplex PCR, and TCRdb holds only the in-frame ones, with some missing. The data contain over 200,000 clones, roughly 89% of them singletons. Specimen: PBMCs or T cells enriched from blood (not recorded which). All receptors derive from a man aged 18 to 30 with acute COVID-19.

This chain joins TRBV7-8 and TRBJ2-5; a weak D match, TRBD1 (7 bases). This CDR3 has 13 amino acids. Germline CDR1 reads SGHVS; CDR2 reads FQNEAQ. The V and J ends lost 3 bases and 3 bases respectively, with 8 bases between them. The CDR3, as DNA: TGTGCCAGCAGCTTCAGGGGGGAAGAGACCCAGTACTTC. Its translation: CASSFRGEETQYF.

This clone has only one observation. The rearrangement links TRBV5-5 to TRBJ2-7; D is ambiguous. Trimming removed 4 bases at V and 5 bases at J, with 7 bases between. The CDR3 runs 11 residues. Per germline, CDR1 SGHKS and CDR2 YYEKEE (reference sequence). The CDR3 DNA sequence: TGTGCCAGCAGCCCCTTCGACGAGCAGTACTTC. The encoded protein is CASSPFDEQYF.

The chain carries TRBV27 and TRBJ2-7; 10 bases align to TRBD2. Per the germline V gene, CDR1 is MNHEY and CDR2 is SMNVEV (reference sequence). With V trimmed by 6 bases and J by 2 bases, 16 bases remained unmatched. The CDR3 has 18 residues. CDR3: CASRQGGASGSYPYEQYF. The CDR3 bases are TGTGCCAGCAGGCAGGGAGGGGCTAGCGGGAGTTACCCCTACGAGCAGTACTTC.

This rearrangement joins TRBV5-1 to TRBJ1-1, with unresolved D. CDR3 length: 18 residues. CDR1 and CDR2 (germline): SGHRS, YFSETQ. The V and J ends lost 0 bases and 1 base respectively, with 19 bases between them. CDR3 DNA sequence: TGCGCCAGCAGCTTGGGCGCGACTACAATCAAGGGGAACACTGAAGCTTTCTTT. Amino acids: CASSLGATTIKGNTEAFF.

V and J are TRBV7-9 and TRBJ2-2; TRBD1 is a possible D gene (5 bases). The germline V and J ends were trimmed by 5 bases and 6 bases, with 13 bases remaining between them. Germline CDR1 reads SEHNR; CDR2 reads FQNEAQ (reference sequence). The CDR3 spans 14 residues. CDR3: CASSVTGEAGELFF. The DNA for the CDR3 is TGTGCCAGCAGCGTCACAGGTGAAGCCGGGGAGCTGTTTTTT.

V is TRBV28 and J is TRBJ2-1; 10 bases match TRBD2. Germline V gene sequence: CDR1 MDHEN, CDR2 SYDVKM. This CDR3 spans 14 amino acids. With V trimmed by 6 bases and J by 8 bases, 7 bases remained unmatched. CDR3 amino acids: CASRGLAGVDEQFF. The DNA for the CDR3 is TGTGCCAGCAGAGGTCTAGCGGGAGTCGATGAGCAGTTCTTC.

The genes are TRBV19 and TRBJ2-5; 10 positions match TRBD2. This CDR3 comprises 14 residues. Germline trimming cut 3 bases from V and 7 bases from J; bases unmatched to any gene: 5. Germline V gene lookup returns CDR1 LNHDA and CDR2 SQIVND (reference sequence). In nucleotides, the CDR3 is TGTGCCAGTAGTATGGGACAGCGGGGGGGGACCCAGTACTTC. This codes for CASSMGQRGGTQYF.

The chain recombines TRBV4-1 with TRBJ1-1; the match to TRBD1 covers 7 bases. CDR1 MGHRA and CDR2 YSYEKL come from the germline V gene. The length of the CDR3 is 15 residues. V lost 7 bases to trimming and J lost 1 base; unmatched junction nucleotides: 9. CDR3 protein: CASTNPGGTNTEAFF. The DNA for the CDR3 is TGCGCCAGCACTAACCCAGGGGGGACGAACACTGAAGCTTTCTTT.

This rearrangement joins TRBV7-6 to TRBJ2-1; D not certain. The CDR3 is made up of 17 amino acids. CDR1 and CDR2 (germline): SGHVS, FNYEAQ. The V gene lost 1 base and the J gene lost 2 bases, with 15 bases spanning the gap. DNA of the CDR3: TGTGCCAGCAGCTTAGGGATTCGTCCAGACACCTACAATGAGCAGTTCTTC. It translates to CASSLGIRPDTYNEQFF.

This sequence joins TRBV6-5 and TRBJ1-4; D is possibly TRBD1 (6 bases). Germline loops: CDR1 MNHEY, CDR2 SVGAGI. Trimming stripped 6 bases from V and 12 bases from J, with 23 bases between. The CDR3 contains 15 residues. The CDR3 DNA reads as TGTGCCAGCAGGCTAGACGACAGGCAAGTCCGGGAACTGTTTTTT. Translation: CASRLDDRQVRELFF.

The chain joins TRBV24-1 to TRBJ2-7, with D perhaps TRBD1 (5 bases). CDR1 and CDR2 from the germline V gene are KGHDR and SFDVKD. Between the trimmed V and J ends, which lost 9 bases and 3 bases, there was a span of 14 bases. The CDR3 length is 13 residues. CDR3 nucleotides: TGTGCCACCTGTATGACAGAGATCTACGAGCAGTACTTC. Its protein product is CATCMTEIYEQYF.

This chain connects TRBV30 to TRBJ1-2; D gene unclear. Germline V gene lookup returns CDR1 GTSNPN and CDR2 SVGIG (reference sequence). V lost 0 bases and J 8 bases, leaving 7 bases between the germline ends. The CDR3 loop spans 11 amino acids. CDR3 DNA sequence: TGTGCCTGGAGTGTATTAGAAGGCTACACCTTC. Amino acid sequence: CAWSVLEGYTF.

V is TRBV2 and J is TRBJ2-4; TRBD2 matches 8 bases. The CDR3 extends over 16 amino acids. The trim removed 9 bases at V and 1 base at J, leaving 11 bases unmatched. CDR1 and CDR2 (germline): SNHLY, FYNNEI. Here the CDR3 reads CARVLLAGIAKNIQYF. The CDR3 DNA is TGTGCCAGGGTGCTTTTAGCGGGAATTGCCAAAAACATTCAGTACTTC. The full variable domain, with the rest looked up from reference TRBV2 and TRBJ2-4, is EPEVTQTPSHQVTQMGQEVILRCVPISNHLYFYWYRQILGQKVEFLVSFYNNEISEKSEIFDDQFSVERPDGSNFTLKIRSTKLEDSAMYFCARVLLAGIAKNIQYFGAGTRLSVL.

The chain is built from TRBV7-9 and TRBJ1-1; D possibly corresponds to TRBD1 (6 bases). The CDR3 covers 15 residues. Deletions cut 2 bases from V and 3 bases from J, with 13 bases between. Germline lookup yields CDR1 SEHNR and CDR2 FQNEAQ (reference sequence). The CDR3 region is CASSLTGLRDTEAFF. The CDR3 nucleotides read TGTGCCAGCAGCTTAACAGGGCTTAGGGACACTGAAGCTTTCTTT.

The chain employs TRBV19 and TRBJ1-5, with D possibly matching TRBD1 (6 bases). Looked up from germline, CDR1 is LNHDA and CDR2 is SQIVND (reference sequence). This CDR3 spans 15 amino acids. Deletions cut 7 bases from V and 0 bases from J, with 13 bases between. This CDR3 is CASKWTEDSNQPQHF. The CDR3 DNA is TGTGCCAGTAAATGGACAGAGGATAGCAATCAGCCCCAGCATTTT.

The chain recombines TRBV29-1 with TRBJ1-1, with D perhaps TRBD1 (6 bases). CDR1 is SQVTM and CDR2 is ANQGSEA in the germline V gene. This CDR3 is 12 amino acids long. Trimming left V 7 bases short and J 0 bases short, with 9 bases between. This CDR3 reads CSGQEVNTEAFF. The DNA of the CDR3 is TGCAGCGGACAGGAGGTGAACACTGAAGCTTTCTTT. Together with reference TRBV29-1 and TRBJ1-1, the CDR3 gives the full variable domain: SAVISQKPSRDICQRGTSLTIQCQVDSQVTMMFWYRQQPGQSLTLIATANQGSEATYESGFVIDKFPISRPNLTFSTLTVSNMSPEDSSIYLCSGQEVNTEAFFGQGTRLTVV.

This chain uses TRBV29-1 with TRBJ2-5; 14 bases agree with TRBD2. Trimming cost V 6 bases and J 2 bases; bases outside gene matches: 11. The CDR3 loop spans 17 amino acids. Germline V gene data show CDR1 as SQVTM and CDR2 as ANQGSEA. The CDR3 loop is CSVKGGLAGVWQETQYF. The CDR3 nucleotides are TGCAGCGTCAAAGGGGGACTAGCGGGAGTCTGGCAAGAGACCCAGTACTTC.

This chain links TRBV2 with TRBJ2-5, with a possible D match to TRBD2 (5 bases). V was cut by 4 bases and J by 5 bases, with 14 bases left in between. The CDR3 is 14 amino acids. Germline CDR1 SNHLY, CDR2 FYNNEI. CDR3 in DNA: TGTGCCAGCAGTGTCGAACTAGACCCCGAGACCCAGTACTTC. This codes for CASSVELDPETQYF. Looking up the rest from reference TRBV2 and TRBJ2-5 gives the full variable domain: EPEVTQTPSHQVTQMGQEVILRCVPISNHLYFYWYRQILGQKVEFLVSFYNNEISEKSEIFDDQFSVERPDGSNFTLKIRSTKLEDSAMYFCASSVELDPETQYFGPGTRLLVL.

The DNA for the CDR3 is TGCGCCAGCAGCTTGGTTCGGGGGACTAGCGGGACCTACAATGAGCAGTTCTTC. Translated, it gives CASSLVRGTSGTYNEQFF. The chain has TRBV5-1 and TRBJ2-1, with 13 bases fitting TRBD2. Looked up from germline, CDR1 is SGHRS and CDR2 is YFSETQ. The trim removed 0 bases at V and 2 bases at J, leaving 5 bases unmatched. The CDR3 runs 18 residues.

This clone appeared a single time. The rearrangement joins TRBV29-1 to TRBJ1-1; D not certain. Trimming took 7 bases from V and 5 from J, leaving 20 bases between them. This CDR3 spans 14 amino acids. Germline lookup yields CDR1 SQVTM and CDR2 ANQGSEA. For the CDR3, the DNA is TGCAGCGCCGCCCCGGAGTGGTGGAGGACTGAAGCTTTCTTT. Protein sequence: CSAAPEWWRTEAFF.